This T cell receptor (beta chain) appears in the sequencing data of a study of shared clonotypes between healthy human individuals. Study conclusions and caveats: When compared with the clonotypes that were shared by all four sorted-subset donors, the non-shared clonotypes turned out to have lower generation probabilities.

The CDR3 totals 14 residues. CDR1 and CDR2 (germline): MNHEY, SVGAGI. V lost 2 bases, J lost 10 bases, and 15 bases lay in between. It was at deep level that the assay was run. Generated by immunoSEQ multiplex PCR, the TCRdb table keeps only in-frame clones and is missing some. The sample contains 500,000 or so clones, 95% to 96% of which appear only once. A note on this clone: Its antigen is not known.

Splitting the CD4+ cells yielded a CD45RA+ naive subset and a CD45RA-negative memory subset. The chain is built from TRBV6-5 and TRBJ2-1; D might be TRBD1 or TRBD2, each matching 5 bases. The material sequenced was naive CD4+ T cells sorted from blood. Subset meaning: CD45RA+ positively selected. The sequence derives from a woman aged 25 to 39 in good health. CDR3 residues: CASSYGGVTMEQFF. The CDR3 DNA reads TGTGCCAGCAGTTACGGGGGAGTGACAATGGAGCAGTTCTTC.